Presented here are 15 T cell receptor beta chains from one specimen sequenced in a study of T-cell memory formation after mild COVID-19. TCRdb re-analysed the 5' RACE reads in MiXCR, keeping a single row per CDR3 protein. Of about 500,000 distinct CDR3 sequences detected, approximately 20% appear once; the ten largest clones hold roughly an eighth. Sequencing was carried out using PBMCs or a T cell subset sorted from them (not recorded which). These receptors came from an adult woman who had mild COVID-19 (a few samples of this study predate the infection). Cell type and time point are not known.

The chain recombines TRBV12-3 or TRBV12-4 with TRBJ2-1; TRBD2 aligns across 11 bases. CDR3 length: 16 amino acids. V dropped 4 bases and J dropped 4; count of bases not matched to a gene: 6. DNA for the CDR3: TGTGCCAGCAGTTCCGCCACTAGCGGGAGTTACAATGAGCAGTTCTTC. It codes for CASSSATSGSYNEQFF.

In DNA, the CDR3 is TGTGCCAGCAGCTTGGTGTATAACAGTGACACTGAAGCTTTCTTT. It is translated as CASSLVYNSDTEAFF. This chain uses TRBV7-2 with TRBJ1-1; D gene uncertain. V was trimmed by 3 bases and J by 3 bases, leaving 14 bases between them. The CDR3 is 15 amino acids. Germline CDR1 and CDR2: SGHTA and FQGNSA.

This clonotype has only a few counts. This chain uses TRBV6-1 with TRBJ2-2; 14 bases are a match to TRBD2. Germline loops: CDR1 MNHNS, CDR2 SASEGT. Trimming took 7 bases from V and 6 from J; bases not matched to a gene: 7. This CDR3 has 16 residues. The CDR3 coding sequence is TGTGCCAGCAACCCGACTAGCGGGGGGGCGGCCGGGGAGCTGTTTTTT. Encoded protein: CASNPTSGGAAGELFF.

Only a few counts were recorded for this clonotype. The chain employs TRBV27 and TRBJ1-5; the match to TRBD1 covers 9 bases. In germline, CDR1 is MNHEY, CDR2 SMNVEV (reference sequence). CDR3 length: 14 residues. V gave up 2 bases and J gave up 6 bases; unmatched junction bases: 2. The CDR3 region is CASSLDRGIQPQHF. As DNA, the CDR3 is TGTGCCAGCAGTTTAGACAGGGGGATTCAGCCCCAGCATTTT.

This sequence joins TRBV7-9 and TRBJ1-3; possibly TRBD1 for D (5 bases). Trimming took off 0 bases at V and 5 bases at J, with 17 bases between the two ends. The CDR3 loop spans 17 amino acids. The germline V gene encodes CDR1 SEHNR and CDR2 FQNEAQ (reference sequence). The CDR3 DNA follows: TGTGCCAGCAGCTTAGCCTCGGGGCTCAAATCCAGAAACACCATATATTTT. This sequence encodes CASSLASGLKSRNTIYF.

Written as DNA, the CDR3 is TGTGCCAGCAGCCCCCCCTGGGCGGGAGGAAGGCACGAGCAGTACTTC. It encodes CASSPPWAGGRHEQYF. The chain recombines TRBV7-2 with TRBJ2-7; TRBD2 matches at 8 bases. V lost 5 bases and J lost 5; bases outside the gene matches: 14. The CDR3 runs to 16 residues. Germline CDR1 and CDR2: SGHTA and FQGNSA.

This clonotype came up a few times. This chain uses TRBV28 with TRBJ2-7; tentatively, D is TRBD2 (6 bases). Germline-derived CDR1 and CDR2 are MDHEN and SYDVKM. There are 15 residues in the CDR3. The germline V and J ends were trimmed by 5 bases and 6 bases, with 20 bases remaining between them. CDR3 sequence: CASSIRRDLYSEQYF. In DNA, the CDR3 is TGTGCCAGCAGTATTCGGAGGGATCTATACTCCGAGCAGTACTTC.

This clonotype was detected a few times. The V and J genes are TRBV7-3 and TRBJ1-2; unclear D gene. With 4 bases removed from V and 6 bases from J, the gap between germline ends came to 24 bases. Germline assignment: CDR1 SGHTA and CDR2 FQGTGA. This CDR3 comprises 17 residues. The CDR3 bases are TGTGCCAGCAGCTCTTCATCGATCGGGCCTCGGTGGGATGGCTACACCTTC. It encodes CASSSSSIGPRWDGYTF.

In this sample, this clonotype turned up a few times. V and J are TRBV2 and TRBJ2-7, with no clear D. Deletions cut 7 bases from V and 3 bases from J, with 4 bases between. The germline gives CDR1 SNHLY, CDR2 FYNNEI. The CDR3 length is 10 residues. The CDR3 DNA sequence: TGTGCCAGCACCGACTACGAGCAGTACTTC. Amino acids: CASTDYEQYF.

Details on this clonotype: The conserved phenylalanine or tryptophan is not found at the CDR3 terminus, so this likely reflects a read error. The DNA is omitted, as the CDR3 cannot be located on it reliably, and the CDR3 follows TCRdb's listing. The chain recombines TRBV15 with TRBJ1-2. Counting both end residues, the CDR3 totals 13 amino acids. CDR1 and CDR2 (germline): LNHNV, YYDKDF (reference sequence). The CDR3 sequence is CATSRGTGPTRSL.

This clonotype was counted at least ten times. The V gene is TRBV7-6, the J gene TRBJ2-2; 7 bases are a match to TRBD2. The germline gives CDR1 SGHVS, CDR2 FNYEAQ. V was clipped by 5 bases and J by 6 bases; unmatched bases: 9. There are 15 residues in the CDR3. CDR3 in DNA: TGTGCCAGCAGCCCACGGAGTGGGGGGGCCGGGGAGCTGTTTTTT. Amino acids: CASSPRSGGAGELFF.

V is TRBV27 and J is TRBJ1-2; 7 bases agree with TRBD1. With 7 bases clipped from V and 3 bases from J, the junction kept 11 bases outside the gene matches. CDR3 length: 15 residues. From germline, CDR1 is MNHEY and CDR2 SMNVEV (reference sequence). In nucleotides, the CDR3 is TGTGCCAGCAAACTAGGACAGGATTGGGACTATGGCTACACCTTC. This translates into CASKLGQDWDYGYTF.

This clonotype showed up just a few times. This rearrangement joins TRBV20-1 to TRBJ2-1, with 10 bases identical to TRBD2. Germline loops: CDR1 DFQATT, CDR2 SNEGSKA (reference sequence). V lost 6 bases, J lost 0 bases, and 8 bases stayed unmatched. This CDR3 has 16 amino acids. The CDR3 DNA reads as TGCAGTGCCCCAACTAGCGGGAAGAGCTCCTACAATGAGCAGTTCTTC. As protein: CSAPTSGKSSYNEQFF.

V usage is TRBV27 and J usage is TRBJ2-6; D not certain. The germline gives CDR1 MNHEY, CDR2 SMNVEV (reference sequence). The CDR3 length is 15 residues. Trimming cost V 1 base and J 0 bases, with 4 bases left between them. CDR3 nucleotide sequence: TGTGCCAGCAGTTTATTGTACTCTGGGGCCAACGTCCTGACTTTC. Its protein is CASSLLYSGANVLTF.

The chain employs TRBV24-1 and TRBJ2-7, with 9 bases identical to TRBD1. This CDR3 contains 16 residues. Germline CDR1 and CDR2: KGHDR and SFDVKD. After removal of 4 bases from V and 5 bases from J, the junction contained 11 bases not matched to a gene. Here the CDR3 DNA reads TGTGCCACCAGTGAACCTCCGGGACAGGGTCCCGACGAGCAGTACTTC. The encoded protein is CATSEPPGQGPDEQYF.